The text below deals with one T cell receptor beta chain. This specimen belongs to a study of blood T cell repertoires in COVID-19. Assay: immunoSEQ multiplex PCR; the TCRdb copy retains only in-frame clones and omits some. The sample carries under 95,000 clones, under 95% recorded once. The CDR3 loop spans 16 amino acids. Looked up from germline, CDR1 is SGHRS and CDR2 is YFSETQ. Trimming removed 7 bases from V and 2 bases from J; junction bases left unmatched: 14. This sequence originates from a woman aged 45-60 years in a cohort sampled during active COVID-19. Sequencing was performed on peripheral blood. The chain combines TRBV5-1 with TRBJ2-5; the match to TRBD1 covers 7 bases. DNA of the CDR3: TGCGCCAGCGGAAAGGGCCCGGGACAGAGACAAGAGACCCAGTACTTC. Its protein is CASGKGPGQRQETQYF.